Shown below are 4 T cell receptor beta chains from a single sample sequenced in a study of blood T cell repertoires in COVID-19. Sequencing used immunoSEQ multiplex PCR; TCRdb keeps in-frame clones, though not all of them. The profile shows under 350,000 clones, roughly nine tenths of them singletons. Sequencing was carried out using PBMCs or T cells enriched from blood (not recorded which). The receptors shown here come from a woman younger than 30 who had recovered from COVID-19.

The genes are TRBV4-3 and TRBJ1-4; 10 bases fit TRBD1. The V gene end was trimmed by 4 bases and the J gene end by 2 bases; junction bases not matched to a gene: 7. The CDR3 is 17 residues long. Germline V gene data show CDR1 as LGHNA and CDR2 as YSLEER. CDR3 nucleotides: TGCGCCAGCAGCCTTGGGACAGGGGATCCTACTAATGAAAAACTGTTTTTT. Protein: CASSLGTGDPTNEKLFF.

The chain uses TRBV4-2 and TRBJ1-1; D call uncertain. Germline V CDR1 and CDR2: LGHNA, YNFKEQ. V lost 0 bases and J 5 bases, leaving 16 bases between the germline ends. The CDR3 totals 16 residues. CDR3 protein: CASSQEKVAGETEAFF. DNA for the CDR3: TGTGCCAGCAGCCAAGAAAAGGTAGCCGGGGAGACTGAAGCTTTCTTT.

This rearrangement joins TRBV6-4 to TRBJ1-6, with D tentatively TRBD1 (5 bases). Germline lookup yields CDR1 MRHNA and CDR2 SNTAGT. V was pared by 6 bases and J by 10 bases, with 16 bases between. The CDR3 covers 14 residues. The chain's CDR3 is CASSDAGGRSPLHF. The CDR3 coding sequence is TGTGCCAGCAGCGACGCGGGGGGTCGATCACCCCTCCACTTT.

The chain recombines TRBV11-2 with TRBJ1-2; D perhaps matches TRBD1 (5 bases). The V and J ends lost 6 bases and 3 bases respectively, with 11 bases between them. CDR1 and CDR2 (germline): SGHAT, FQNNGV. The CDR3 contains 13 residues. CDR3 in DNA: TGTGCCAGCAGTGTAGCCAGGGACTATGGCTACACCTTC. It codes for CASSVARDYGYTF.